This is a list of T cell receptor beta chains from one sample in a study of blood T cell repertoires in COVID-19. Assay used: immunoSEQ multiplex PCR; TCRdb lists only in-frame clones, some missing. The sample has about 51,000 clones, roughly 90% seen once. The sequencing sample was made of peripheral blood. These receptors all come from a man in his 60s with acute or convalescent COVID-19. The CDR3 runs from the conserved cysteine through the conserved F or W. A D gene is named only where the DNA matches it firmly. Size values are once, few and many counts, or a class for expanded clones, and some rows have none.

-,TRBV3-1/TRBV3-2,-,TRBJ1-1,CASSQVGGLNTEAFF,TGTGCCAGCAGCCAAGTTGGCGGTTTGAACACTGAAGCTTTCTTT
-,TRBV19,-,TRBJ1-2,CASRAGQGNYGYTF,TGTGCCAGTAGGGCGGGGCAGGGTAACTATGGCTACACCTTC
-,TRBV7-6,once,TRBJ2-5,CASTQGPQETQYF,TGTGCCAGCACCCAGGGTCCCCAAGAGACCCAGTACTTC
-,TRBV7-2,-,TRBJ2-7,CASSFLGLPNEQYF,TGTGCCAGCAGCTTCCTAGGACTTCCTAACGAGCAGTACTTC
-,TRBV27,-,TRBJ2-5,CASSQYVAEQETQYF,TGTGCCAGCAGTCAGTACGTAGCGGAACAAGAGACCCAGTACTTC
-,TRBV7-7,-,TRBJ2-1,CASSFSIRGEQFF,TGTGCTAGCAGCTTTTCGATTAGGGGTGAGCAGTTCTTC
TRBD1,TRBV19,once,TRBJ2-3,CASSPSTGSTDTQYF,TGTGCCAGTAGTCCCTCGACAGGGAGCACAGATACGCAGTATTTT
TRBD2,TRBV29-1,-,TRBJ2-1,CSVDSGRAVNEQFF,TGCAGCGTTGACAGCGGGAGGGCCGTCAATGAGCAGTTCTTC
TRBD1,TRBV6-5,-,TRBJ2-2,CASGQGTTGELFF,TGTGCCAGCGGACAGGGGACCACCGGGGAGCTGTTTTTT
-,TRBV29-1,-,TRBJ2-1,CSVGNRGEQFF,TGCAGCGTTGGTAATCGGGGTGAGCAGTTCTTC
TRBD1,TRBV11-3,-,TRBJ2-7,CASSHRGTGKTYEQYF,TGTGCCAGCAGCCACCGAGGGACAGGGAAGACCTACGAGCAGTACTTC
TRBD2,TRBV6-5,-,TRBJ2-5,CASQPSSGRGETQYF,TGTGCCAGCCAACCGTCTAGCGGGAGAGGGGAGACCCAGTACTTC
-,TRBV6-2/TRBV6-3,-,TRBJ2-2,CASSPYPAKPTGELFF,TGTGCCAGCAGTCCATACCCCGCCAAGCCGACCGGGGAGCTGTTTTTT
-,TRBV19,-,TRBJ1-1,CASSINGAEAFF,TGTGCCAGTAGTATAAACGGGGCTGAAGCTTTCTTT
-,TRBV19,-,TRBJ2-6,CASLGRSGANVLTF,TGTGCCAGCTTGGGGAGGTCTGGGGCCAACGTCCTGACTTTC
-,TRBV25-1,-,TRBJ1-2,CASSDPEETVTF,TGTGCCAGCAGTGATCCCGAGGAAACGGTCACCTTC
-,TRBV7-2,-,TRBJ2-7,CASSLSSTSYEQYF,TGTGCCAGCAGCTTATCGTCTACCTCCTACGAGCAGTACTTC
-,TRBV5-5,few,TRBJ2-2,CASSLDLRAGELFF,TGTGCCAGCAGCTTGGACCTGCGGGCGGGGGAGCTGTTTTTT
TRBD2,TRBV3-1/TRBV3-2,-,TRBJ2-3,CASSGYKGSGRSTDTQYF,TGTGCCAGCAGCGGATATAAGGGAAGCGGGAGAAGCACAGATACGCAGTATTTT
TRBD2,TRBV13,-,TRBJ2-1,CASSSSGTSGRYEQFF,TGTGCCAGCAGCTCGTCCGGGACTAGCGGGAGGTATGAGCAGTTCTTC
TRBD2,TRBV4-1,-,TRBJ2-7,CASSQDRGGVGGEQYF,TGCGCCAGCAGCCAAGATCGGGGAGGGGTTGGGGGCGAGCAGTACTTC
-,TRBV7-3,-,TRBJ1-2,CASSQDRITNYGYTF,TGTGCCAGCAGCCAAGACAGAATCACTAACTATGGCTACACCTTC
TRBD1,TRBV2,-,TRBJ2-2,CASSVPRGTGKKDDTGELFF,TGTGCCAGCAGTGTGCCCAGGGGGACAGGGAAGAAGGATGACACCGGGGAGCTGTTTTTT
-,TRBV11-2,-,TRBJ2-7,CASSLALGPGAGEQYF,TGTGCCAGCAGCTTAGCCCTGGGACCGGGAGCGGGCGAGCAGTACTTC
-,TRBV4-3,-,TRBJ2-7,CASSQVRGSSYEQYF,TGCGCCAGCAGCCAAGTTCGGGGGAGCTCCTACGAGCAGTACTTC
TRBD2,TRBV25-1,-,TRBJ2-5,CASSELMRGSQETQYF,TGTGCCAGCAGTGAGTTAATGCGGGGGTCCCAAGAGACCCAGTACTTC
-,TRBV7-6,once,TRBJ1-2,CASSPTVLGYTF,TGTGCCAGCAGCCCTACCGTCCTAGGCTACACCTTC
-,TRBV5-6,-,TRBJ2-3,CASSPLGRGGATDTQYF,TGTGCCAGCAGCCCCTTAGGCCGTGGAGGAGCCACAGATACGCAGTATTTT
TRBD1,TRBV5-1,-,TRBJ1-4,CASSRTGTNEKLFF,TGCGCCAGCAGCCGGACAGGGACTAATGAAAAACTGTTTTTT
-,TRBV5-1,few,TRBJ2-7,CASSVDSRMNEQYF,TGCGCCAGCAGCGTGGACAGCCGCATGAACGAGCAGTACTTC
TRBD2,TRBV6-5,-,TRBJ2-7,CASSPGGLQHEQYF,TGTGCCAGCAGTCCCGGGGGGTTGCAACACGAGCAGTACTTC
TRBD1,TRBV5-1,-,TRBJ2-5,CASSPGQGRVETQYF,TGCGCCAGCAGCCCCGGACAGGGGAGGGTGGAGACCCAGTACTTC
TRBD1,TRBV19,-,TRBJ2-7,CASSGPGQASEQYF,TGTGCCAGTAGTGGACCGGGACAGGCGTCCGAGCAGTACTTC
TRBD1,TRBV10-1,-,TRBJ2-2,CASSEFSGTGDTGELFF,TGCGCCAGCAGTGAGTTCTCCGGGACAGGGGACACCGGGGAGCTGTTTTTT
TRBD1,TRBV7-9,-,TRBJ1-2,CASSSGQAQGYTF,TGTGCCAGCAGCTCCGGACAGGCGCAGGGCTACACCTTC
TRBD2,TRBV10-3,-,TRBJ2-3,CAISEGTSGSGDTQYF,TGTGCCATCAGTGAGGGGACTAGCGGGAGCGGAGATACGCAGTATTTT
-,TRBV7-9,-,TRBJ1-2,CASSLDTKYGYTF,TGTGCCAGCAGCTTGGACACTAAGTATGGCTACACCTTC
TRBD1,TRBV4-1,-,TRBJ1-2,CASSQVRTGPNYGYTF,TGCGCCAGCAGCCAAGTCCGGACAGGGCCCAACTATGGCTACACCTTC
-,TRBV6-4,-,TRBJ1-4,CASSVNPGEKLFF,TGTGCCAGCAGTGTTAATCCCGGGGAAAAACTGTTTTTT
-,TRBV4-1,-,TRBJ2-7,CASSQVPGSSYEQYF,TGCGCCAGCAGCCAAGTTCCCGGTAGCTCCTACGAGCAGTACTTC
-,TRBV5-1,-,TRBJ1-1,CASSPQGGGTEAFF,TGCGCCAGCAGCCCCCAGGGAGGGGGCACTGAAGCTTTCTTT
TRBD2,TRBV14,-,TRBJ2-2,CASSPRAGLAANTGELFF,TGTGCCAGCAGTCCTCGGGCGGGACTAGCGGCGAACACCGGGGAGCTGTTTTTT